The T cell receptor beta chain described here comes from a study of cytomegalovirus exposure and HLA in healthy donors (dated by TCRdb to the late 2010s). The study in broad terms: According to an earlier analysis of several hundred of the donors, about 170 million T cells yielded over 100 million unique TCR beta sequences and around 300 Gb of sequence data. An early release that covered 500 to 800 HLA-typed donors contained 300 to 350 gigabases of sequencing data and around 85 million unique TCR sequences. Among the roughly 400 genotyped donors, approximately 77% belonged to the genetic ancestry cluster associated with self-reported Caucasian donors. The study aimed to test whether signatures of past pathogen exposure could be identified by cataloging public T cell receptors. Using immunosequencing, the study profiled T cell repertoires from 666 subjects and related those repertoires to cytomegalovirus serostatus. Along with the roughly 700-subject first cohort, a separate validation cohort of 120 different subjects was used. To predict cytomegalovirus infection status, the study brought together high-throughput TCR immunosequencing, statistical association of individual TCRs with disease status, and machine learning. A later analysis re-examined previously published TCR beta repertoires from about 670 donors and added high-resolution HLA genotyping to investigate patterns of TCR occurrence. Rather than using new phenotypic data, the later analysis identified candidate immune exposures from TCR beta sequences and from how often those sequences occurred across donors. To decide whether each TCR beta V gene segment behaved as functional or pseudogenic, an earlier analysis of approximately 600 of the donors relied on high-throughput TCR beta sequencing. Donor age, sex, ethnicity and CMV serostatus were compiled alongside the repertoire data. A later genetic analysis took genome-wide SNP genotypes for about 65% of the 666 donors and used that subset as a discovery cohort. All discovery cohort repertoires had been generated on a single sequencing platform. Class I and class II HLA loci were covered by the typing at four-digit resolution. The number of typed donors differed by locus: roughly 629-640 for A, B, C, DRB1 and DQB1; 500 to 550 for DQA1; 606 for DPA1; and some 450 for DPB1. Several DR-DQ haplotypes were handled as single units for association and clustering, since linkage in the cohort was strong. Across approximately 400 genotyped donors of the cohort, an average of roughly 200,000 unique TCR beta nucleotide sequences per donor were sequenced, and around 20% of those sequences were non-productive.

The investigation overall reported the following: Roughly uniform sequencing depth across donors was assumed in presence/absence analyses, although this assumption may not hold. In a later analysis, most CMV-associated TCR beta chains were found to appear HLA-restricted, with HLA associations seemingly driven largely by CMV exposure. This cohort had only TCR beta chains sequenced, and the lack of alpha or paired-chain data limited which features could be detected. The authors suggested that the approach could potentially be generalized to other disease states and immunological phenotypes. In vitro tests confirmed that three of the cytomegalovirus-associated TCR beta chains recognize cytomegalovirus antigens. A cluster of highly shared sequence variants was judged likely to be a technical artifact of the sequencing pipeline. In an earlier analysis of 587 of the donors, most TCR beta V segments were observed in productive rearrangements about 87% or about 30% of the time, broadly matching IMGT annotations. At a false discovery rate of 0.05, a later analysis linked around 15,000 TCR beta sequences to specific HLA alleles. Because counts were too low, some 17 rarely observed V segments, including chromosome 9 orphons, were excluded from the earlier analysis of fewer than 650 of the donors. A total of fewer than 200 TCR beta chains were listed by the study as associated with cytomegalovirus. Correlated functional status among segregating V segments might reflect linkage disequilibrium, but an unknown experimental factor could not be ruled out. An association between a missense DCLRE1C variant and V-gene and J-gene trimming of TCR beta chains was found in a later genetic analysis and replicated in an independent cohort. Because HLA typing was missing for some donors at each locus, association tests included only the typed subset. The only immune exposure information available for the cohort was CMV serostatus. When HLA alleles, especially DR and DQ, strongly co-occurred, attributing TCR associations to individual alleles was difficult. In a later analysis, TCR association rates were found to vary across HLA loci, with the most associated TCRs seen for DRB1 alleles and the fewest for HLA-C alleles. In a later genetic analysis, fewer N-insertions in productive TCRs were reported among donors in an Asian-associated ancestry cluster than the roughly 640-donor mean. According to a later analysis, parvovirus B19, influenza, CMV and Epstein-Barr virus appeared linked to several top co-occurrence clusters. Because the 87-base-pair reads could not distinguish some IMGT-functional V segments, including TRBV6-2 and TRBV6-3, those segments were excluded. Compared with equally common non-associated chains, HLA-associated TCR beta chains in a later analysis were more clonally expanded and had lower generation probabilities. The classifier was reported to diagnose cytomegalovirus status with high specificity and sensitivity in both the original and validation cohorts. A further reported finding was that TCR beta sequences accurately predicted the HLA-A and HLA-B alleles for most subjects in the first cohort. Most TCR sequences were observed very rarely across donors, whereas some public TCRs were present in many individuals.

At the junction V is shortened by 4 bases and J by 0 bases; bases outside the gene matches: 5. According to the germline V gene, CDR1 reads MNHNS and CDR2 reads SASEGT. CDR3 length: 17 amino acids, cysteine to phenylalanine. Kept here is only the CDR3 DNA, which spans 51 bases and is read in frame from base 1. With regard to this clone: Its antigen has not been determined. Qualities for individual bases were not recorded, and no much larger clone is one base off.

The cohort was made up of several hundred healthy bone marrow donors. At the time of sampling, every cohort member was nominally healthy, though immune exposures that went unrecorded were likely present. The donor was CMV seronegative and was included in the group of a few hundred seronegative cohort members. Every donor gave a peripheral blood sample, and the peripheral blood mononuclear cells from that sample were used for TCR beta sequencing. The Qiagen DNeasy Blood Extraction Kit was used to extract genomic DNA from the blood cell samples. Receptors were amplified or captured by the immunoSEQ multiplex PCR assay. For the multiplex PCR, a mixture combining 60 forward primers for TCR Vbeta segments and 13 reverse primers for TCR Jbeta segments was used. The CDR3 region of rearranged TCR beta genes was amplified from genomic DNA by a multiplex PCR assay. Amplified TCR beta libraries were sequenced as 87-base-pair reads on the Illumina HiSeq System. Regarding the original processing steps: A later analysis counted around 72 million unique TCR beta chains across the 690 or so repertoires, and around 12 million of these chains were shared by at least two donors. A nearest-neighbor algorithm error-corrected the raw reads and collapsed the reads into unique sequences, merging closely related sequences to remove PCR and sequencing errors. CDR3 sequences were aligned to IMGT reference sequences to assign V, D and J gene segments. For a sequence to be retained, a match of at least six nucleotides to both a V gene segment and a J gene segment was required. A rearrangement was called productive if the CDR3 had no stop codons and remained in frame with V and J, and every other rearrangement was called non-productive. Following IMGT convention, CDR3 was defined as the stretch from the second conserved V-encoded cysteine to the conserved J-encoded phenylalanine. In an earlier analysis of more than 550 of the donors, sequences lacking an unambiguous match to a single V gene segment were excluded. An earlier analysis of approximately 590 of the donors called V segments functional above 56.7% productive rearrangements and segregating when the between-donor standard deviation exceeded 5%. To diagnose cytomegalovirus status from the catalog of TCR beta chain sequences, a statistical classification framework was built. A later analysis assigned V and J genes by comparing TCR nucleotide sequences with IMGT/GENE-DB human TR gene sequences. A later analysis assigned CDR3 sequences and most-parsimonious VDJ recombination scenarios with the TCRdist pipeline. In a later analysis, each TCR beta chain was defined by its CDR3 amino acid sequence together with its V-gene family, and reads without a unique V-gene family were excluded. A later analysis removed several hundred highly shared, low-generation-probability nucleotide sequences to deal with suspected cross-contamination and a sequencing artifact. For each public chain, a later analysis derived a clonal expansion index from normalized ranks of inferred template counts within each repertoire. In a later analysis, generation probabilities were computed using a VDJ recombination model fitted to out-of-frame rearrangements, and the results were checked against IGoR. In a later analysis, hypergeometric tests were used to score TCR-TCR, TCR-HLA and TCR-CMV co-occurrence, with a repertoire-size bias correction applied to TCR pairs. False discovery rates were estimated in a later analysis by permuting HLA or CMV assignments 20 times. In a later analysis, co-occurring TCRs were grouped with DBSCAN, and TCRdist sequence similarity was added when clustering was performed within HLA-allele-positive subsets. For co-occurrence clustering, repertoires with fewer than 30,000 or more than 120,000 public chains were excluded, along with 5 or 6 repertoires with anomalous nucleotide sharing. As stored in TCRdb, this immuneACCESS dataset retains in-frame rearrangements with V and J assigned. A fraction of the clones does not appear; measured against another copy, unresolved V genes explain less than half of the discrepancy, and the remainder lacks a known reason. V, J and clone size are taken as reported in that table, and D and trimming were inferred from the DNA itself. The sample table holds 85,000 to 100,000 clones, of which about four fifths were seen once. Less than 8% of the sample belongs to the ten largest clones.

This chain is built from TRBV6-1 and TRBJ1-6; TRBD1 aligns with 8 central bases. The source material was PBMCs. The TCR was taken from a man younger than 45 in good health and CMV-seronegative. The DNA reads TGTGCCAGCAGTGCTGGACAGGGAAGCTCCTATAATTCACCCCTCCACTTT. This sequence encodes CASSAGQGSSYNSPLHF.